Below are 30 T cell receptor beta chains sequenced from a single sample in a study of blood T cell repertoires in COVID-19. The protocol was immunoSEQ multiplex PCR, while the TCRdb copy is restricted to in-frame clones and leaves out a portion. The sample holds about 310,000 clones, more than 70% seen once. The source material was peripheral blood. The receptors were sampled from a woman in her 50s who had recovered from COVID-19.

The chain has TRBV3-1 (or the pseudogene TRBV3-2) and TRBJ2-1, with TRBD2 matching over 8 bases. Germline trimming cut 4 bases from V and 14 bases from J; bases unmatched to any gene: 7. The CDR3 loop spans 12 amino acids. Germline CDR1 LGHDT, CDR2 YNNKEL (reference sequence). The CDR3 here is CASSLVAGREFF. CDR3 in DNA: TGTGCCAGCAGCCTTGTAGCGGGGCGGGAGTTCTTC.

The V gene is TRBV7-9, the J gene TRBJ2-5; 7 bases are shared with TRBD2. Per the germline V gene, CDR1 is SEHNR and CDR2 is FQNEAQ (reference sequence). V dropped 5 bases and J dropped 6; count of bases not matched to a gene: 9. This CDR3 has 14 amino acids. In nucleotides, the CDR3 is TGTGCCAGCAGCCCCCTAGGGGAGGGGCAGACCCAGTACTTC. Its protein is CASSPLGEGQTQYF. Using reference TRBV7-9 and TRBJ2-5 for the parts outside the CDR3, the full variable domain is DTGVSQNPRHKITKRGQNVTFRCDPISEHNRLYWYRQTLGQGPEFLTYFQNEAQLEKSRLLSDRFSAERPKGSFSTLEIQRTEQGDSAMYLCASSPLGEGQTQYFGPGTRLLVL.

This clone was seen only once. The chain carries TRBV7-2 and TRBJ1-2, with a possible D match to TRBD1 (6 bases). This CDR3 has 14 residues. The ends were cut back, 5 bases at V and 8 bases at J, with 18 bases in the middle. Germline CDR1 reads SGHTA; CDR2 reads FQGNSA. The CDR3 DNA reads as TGTGCCAGCAGCCCGAACAGGGCAGGGGTCGGCTACACCTTC. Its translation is CASSPNRAGVGYTF.

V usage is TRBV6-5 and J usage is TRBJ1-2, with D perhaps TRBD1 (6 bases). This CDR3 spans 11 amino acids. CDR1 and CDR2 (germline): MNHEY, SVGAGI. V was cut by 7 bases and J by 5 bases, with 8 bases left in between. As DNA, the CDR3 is TGTGCCAGCACCCAGGGGTATGGCTACACCTTC. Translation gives CASTQGYGYTF.

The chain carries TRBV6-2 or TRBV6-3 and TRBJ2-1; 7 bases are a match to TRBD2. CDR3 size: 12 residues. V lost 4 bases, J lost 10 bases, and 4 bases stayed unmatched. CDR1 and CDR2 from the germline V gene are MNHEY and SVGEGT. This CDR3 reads CASSWDYPEQFF. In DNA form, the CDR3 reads TGTGCCAGCAGTTGGGACTATCCCGAGCAGTTCTTC.

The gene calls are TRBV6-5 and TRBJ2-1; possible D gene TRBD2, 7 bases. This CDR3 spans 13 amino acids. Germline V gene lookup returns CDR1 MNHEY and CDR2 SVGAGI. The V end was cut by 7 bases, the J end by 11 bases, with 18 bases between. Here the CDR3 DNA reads TGTGCCAGCACATCATTTGCGGGGGACAAGCAGTTCTTC. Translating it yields CASTSFAGDKQFF.

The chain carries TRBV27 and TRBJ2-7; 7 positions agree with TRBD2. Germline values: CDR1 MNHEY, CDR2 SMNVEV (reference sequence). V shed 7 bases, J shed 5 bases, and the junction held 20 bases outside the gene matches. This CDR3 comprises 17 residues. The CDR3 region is CASTHLAGGRGVHEQYF. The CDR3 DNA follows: TGTGCCAGCACCCACCTTGCCGGCGGGAGAGGAGTACACGAGCAGTACTTC.

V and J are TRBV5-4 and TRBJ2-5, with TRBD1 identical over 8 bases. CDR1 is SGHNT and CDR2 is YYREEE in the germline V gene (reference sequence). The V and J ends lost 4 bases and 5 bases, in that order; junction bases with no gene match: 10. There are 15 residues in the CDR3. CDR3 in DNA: TGTGCCAGCAGCCCCCCTGACAGGGGCCGGGAGACCCAGTACTTC. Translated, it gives CASSPPDRGRETQYF.

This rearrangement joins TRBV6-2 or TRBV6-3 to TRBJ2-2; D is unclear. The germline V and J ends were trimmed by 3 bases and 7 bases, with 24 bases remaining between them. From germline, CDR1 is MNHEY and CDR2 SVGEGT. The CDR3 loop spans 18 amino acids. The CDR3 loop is CASSYVPSNQRLGGELFF. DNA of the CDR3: TGTGCCAGCAGTTATGTTCCGTCCAACCAGCGATTAGGCGGGGAGCTGTTTTTT.

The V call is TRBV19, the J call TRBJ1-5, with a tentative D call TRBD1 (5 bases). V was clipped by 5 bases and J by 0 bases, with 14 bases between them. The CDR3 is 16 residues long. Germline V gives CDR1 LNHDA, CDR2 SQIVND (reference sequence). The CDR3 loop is CASSPRQGGSNQPQHF. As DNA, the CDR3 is TGTGCCAGTAGTCCCCGTCAGGGCGGTAGCAATCAGCCCCAGCATTTT.

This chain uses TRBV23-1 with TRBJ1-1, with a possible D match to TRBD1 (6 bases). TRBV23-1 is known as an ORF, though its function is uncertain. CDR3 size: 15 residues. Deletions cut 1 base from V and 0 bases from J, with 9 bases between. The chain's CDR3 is CASSQLPGVNTEAFF. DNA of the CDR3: TGCGCCAGCAGTCAATTGCCAGGGGTGAACACTGAAGCTTTCTTT.

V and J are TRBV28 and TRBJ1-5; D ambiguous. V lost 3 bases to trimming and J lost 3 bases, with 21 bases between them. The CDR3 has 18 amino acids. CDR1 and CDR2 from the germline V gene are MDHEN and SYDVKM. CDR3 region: CASSFSGIRGSYNQPQHF. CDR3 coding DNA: TGTGCCAGCAGTTTCTCGGGGATAAGAGGTTCATACAATCAGCCCCAGCATTTT.

CDR3 in amino acids: CASSDPRVPINEQFF. The CDR3 DNA reads as TGCGCCAGCAGTGATCCCAGGGTTCCGATCAATGAGCAGTTCTTC. This rearrangement joins TRBV10-1 to TRBJ2-1, with D possibly being TRBD1 (5 bases). The CDR3 sequence is 15 residues long. CDR1 WNHNN and CDR2 SYGVQD come from the germline V gene (reference sequence). The germline V and J ends were trimmed by 3 bases and 6 bases, with 15 bases remaining between them.

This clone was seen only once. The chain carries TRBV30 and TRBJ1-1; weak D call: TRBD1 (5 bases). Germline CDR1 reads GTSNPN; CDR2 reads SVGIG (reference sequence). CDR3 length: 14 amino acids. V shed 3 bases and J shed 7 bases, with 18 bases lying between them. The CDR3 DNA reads TGTGCCTGGAGAGGGTTGGCAGGGCGCGGTGAAGCTTTCTTT. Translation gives CAWRGLAGRGEAFF.

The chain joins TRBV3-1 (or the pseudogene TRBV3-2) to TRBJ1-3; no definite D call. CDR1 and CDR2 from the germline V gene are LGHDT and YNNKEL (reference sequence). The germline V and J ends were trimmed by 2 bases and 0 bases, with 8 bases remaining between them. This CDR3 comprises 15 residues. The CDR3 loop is CASSQRRLSGNTIYF. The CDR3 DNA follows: TGTGCCAGCAGCCAACGGCGGCTCTCTGGAAACACCATATATTTT.

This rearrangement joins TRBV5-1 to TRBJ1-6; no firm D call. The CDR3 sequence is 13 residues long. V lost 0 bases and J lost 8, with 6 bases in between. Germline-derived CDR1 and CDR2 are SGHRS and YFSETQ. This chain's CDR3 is CASSLAAYSPLHF. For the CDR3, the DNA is TGCGCCAGCAGCTTGGCCGCGTATTCACCCCTCCACTTT.

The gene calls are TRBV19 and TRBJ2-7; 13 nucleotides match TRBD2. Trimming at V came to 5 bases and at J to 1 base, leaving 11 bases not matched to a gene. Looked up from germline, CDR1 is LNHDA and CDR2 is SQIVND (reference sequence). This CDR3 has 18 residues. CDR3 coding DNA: TGTGCCAGTAGTTCCAGACTAGCGGGAGGTAAGAGATCCTACGAGCAGTACTTC. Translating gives CASSSRLAGGKRSYEQYF.

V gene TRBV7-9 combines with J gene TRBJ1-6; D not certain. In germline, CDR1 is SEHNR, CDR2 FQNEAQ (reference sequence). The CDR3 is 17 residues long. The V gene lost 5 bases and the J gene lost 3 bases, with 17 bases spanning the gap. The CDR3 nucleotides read TGTGCCAGCAGCCATTCCGGGAACGGAGTCTATAATTCACCCCTCCACTTT. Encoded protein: CASSHSGNGVYNSPLHF.

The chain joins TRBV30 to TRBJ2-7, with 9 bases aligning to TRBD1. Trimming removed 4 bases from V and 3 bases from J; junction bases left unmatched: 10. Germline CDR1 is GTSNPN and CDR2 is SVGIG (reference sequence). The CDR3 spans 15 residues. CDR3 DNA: TGTGCCTGGATTAAAAGGACAGGGGATCTCTACGAGCAGTACTTC. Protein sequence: CAWIKRTGDLYEQYF.

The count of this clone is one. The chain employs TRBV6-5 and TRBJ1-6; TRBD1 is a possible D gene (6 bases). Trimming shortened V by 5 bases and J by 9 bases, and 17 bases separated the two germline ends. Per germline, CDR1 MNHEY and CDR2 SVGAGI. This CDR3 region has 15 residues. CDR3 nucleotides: TGTGCCAGCAGTATACCAGGGGTTGGTGGTTCACCCCTCCACTTT. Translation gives CASSIPGVGGSPLHF.

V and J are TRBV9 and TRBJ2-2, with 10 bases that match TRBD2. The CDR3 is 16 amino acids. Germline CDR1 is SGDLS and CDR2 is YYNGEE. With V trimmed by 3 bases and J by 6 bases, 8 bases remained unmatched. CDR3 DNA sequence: TGTGCCAGCAGCGAATGGACTAGCGGAGCCTCCGGGGAGCTGTTTTTT. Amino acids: CASSEWTSGASGELFF.

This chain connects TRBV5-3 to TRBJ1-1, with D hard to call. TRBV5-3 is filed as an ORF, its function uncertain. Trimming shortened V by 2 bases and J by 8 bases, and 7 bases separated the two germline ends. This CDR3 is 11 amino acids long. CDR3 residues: CARSFRGEAFF. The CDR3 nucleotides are TGTGCCAGAAGCTTCAGAGGGGAAGCTTTCTTT.

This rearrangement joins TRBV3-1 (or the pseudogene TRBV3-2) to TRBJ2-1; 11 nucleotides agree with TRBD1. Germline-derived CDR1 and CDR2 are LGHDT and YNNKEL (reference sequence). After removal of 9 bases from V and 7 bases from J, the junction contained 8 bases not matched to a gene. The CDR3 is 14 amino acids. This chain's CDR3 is CASSGTGGRNEQFF. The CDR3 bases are TGTGCCAGTTCTGGGACAGGGGGGCGAAATGAGCAGTTCTTC.

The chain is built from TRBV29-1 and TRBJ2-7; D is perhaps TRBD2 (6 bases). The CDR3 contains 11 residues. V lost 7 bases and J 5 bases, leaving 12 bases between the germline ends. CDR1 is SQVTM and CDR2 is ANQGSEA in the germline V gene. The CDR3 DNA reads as TGCAGCGGGGGGGTCGAGAACGAGCAGTACTTC. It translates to CSGGVENEQYF.

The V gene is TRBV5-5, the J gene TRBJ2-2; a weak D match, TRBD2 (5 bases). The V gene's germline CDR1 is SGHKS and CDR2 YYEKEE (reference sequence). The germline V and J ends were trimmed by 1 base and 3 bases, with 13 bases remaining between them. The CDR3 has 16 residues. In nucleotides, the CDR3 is TGTGCCAGCAGCTTGTACTTACTAGAAGACACCGGGGAGCTGTTTTTT. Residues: CASSLYLLEDTGELFF.

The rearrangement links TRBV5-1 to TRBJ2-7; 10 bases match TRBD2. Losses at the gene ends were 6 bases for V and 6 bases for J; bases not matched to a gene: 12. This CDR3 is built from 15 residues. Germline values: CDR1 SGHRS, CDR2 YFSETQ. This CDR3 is CASTISLAGEGEQYF. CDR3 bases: TGCGCCAGCACAATTTCCCTAGCGGGGGAAGGCGAGCAGTACTTC.

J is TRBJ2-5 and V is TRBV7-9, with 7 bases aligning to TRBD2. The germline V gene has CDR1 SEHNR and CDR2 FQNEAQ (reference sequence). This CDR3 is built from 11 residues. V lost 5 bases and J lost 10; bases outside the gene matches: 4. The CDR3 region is CASSQTSDQYF. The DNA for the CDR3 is TGTGCCAGCAGCCAAACTAGCGACCAGTACTTC.

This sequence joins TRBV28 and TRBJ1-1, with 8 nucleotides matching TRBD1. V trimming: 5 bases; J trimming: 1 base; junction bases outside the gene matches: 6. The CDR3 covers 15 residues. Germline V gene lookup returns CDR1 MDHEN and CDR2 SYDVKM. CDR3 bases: TGTGCCAGCAGTGACCCCGGACAGGGGAACACTGAAGCTTTCTTT. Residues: CASSDPGQGNTEAFF.

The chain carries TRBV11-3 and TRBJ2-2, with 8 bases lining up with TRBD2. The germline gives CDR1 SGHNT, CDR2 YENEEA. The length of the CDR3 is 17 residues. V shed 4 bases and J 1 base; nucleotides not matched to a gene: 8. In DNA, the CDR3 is TGTGCCAGCAGCTCCCCCCAAACTAGCGGGAACACCGGGGAGCTGTTTTTT. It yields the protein CASSSPQTSGNTGELFF.

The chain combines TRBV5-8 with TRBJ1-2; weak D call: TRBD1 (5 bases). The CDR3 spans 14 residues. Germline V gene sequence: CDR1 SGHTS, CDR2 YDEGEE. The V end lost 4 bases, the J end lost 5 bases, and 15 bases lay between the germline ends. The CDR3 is CASSPVGRGYGYTF. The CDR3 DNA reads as TGTGCCAGCAGCCCCGTGGGGCGAGGTTATGGCTACACCTTC.